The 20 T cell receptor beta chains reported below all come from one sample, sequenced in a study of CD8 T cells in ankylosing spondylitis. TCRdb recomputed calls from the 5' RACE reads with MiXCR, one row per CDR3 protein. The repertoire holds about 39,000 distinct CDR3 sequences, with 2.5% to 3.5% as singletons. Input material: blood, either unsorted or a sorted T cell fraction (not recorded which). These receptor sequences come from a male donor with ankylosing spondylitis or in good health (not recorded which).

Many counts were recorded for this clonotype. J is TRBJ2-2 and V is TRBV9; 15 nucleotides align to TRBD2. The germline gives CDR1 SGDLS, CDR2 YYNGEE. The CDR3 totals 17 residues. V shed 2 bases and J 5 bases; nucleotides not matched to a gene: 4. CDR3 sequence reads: CASSVGTSGRYTGELFF. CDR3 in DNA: TGTGCCAGCAGCGTGGGGACTAGCGGGAGGTATACCGGGGAGCTGTTTTTT.

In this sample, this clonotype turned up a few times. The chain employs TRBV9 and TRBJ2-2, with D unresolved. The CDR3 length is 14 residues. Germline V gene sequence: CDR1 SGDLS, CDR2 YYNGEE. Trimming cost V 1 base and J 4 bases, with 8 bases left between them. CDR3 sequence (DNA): TGTGCCAGCAGCGTAAGGGTAGGCACCGGGGAGCTGTTTTTT. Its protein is CASSVRVGTGELFF.

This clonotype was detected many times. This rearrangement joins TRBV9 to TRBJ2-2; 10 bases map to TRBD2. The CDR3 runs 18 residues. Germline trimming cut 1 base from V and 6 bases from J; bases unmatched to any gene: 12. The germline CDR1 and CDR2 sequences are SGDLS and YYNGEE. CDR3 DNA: TGTGCCAGCAGCGTATCCCCTGGGGTGACTAGCGGGCCCGGGGAGCTGTTTTTT. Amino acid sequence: CASSVSPGVTSGPGELFF. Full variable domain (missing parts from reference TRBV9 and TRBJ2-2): DSGVTQTPKHLITATGQRVTLRCSPRSGDLSVYWYQQSLDQGLQFLIQYYNGEERAKGNILERFSAQQFPDLHSELNLSSLELGDSALYFCASSVSPGVTSGPGELFFGEGSRLTVL.

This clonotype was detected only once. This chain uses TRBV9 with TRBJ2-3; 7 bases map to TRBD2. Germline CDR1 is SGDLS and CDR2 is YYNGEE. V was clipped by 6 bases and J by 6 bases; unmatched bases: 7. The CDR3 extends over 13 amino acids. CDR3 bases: TGTGCCAGCACCGAAGCGGGACGGGATACGCAGTATTTT. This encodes CASTEAGRDTQYF.

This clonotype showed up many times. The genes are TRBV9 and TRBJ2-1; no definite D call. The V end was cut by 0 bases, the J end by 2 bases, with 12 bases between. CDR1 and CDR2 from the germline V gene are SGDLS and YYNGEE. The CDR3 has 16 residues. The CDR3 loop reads CASSVGNQATYNEQFF. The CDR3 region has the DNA TGTGCCAGCAGCGTAGGCAACCAGGCGACCTACAATGAGCAGTTCTTC.

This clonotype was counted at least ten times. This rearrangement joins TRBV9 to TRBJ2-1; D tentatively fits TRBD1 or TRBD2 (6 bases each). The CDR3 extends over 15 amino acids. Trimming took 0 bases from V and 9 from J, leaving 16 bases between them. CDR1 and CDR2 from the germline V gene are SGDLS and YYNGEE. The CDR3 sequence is CASSVGGTTMAEQFF. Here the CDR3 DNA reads TGTGCCAGCAGCGTAGGCGGGACAACTATGGCTGAGCAGTTCTTC. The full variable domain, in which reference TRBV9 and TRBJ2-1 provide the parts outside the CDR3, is DSGVTQTPKHLITATGQRVTLRCSPRSGDLSVYWYQQSLDQGLQFLIQYYNGEERAKGNILERFSAQQFPDLHSELNLSSLELGDSALYFCASSVGGTTMAEQFFGPGTRLTVL.

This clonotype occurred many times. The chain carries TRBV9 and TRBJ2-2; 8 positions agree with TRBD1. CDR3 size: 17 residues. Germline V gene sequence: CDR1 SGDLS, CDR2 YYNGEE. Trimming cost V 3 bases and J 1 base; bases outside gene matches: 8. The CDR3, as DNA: TGTGCCAGCAGCGGGACAGGGTCAGTAGGGAACACCGGGGAGCTGTTTTTT. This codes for CASSGTGSVGNTGELFF.

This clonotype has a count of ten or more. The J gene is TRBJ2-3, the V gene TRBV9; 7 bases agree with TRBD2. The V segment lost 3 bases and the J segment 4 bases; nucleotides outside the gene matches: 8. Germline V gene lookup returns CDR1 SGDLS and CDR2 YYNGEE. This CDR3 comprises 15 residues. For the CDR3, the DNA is TGTGCCAGCAGCGGAAGCGGGGTGGGTCCAGATACGCAGTATTTT. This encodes CASSGSGVGPDTQYF.

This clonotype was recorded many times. The CDR3 nucleotides are TGTGCCAGCAGCGCCTCCCTCTATGAGCAGTTCTTC. Its translation: CASSASLYEQFF. The chain joins TRBV9 to TRBJ2-1, with D uncertain. V gave up 3 bases and J gave up 8 bases, with 9 bases separating them. From germline, CDR1 is SGDLS and CDR2 YYNGEE. This CDR3 comprises 12 residues.

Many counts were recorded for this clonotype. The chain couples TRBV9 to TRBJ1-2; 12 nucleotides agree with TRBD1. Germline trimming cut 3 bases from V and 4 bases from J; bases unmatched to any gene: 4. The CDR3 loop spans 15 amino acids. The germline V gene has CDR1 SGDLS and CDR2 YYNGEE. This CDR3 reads CASSGGQGAVYGYTF. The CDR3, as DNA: TGTGCCAGCAGCGGGGGACAGGGGGCCGTCTATGGCTACACCTTC.

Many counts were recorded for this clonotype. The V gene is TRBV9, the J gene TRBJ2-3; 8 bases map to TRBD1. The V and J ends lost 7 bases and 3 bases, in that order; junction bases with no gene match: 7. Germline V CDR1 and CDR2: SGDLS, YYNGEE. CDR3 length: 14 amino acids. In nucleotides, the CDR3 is TGTGCCAGCTCCCAAGGACAGGGTACAGATACGCAGTATTTT. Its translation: CASSQGQGTDTQYF.

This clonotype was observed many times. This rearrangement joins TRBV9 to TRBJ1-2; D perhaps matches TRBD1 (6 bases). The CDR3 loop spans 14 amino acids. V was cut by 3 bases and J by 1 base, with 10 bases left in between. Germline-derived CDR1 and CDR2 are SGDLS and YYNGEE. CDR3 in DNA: TGTGCCAGCAGCGCGAGGACAGATAACTATGGCTACACCTTC. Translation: CASSARTDNYGYTF.

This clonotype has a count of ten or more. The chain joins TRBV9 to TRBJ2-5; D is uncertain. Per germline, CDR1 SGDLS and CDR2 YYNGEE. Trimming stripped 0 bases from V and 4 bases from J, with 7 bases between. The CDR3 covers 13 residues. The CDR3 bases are TGTGCCAGCAGCGTAGCTTATCGAGAGACCCAGTACTTC. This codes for CASSVAYRETQYF. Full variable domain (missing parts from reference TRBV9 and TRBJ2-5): DSGVTQTPKHLITATGQRVTLRCSPRSGDLSVYWYQQSLDQGLQFLIQYYNGEERAKGNILERFSAQQFPDLHSELNLSSLELGDSALYFCASSVAYRETQYFGPGTRLLVL.

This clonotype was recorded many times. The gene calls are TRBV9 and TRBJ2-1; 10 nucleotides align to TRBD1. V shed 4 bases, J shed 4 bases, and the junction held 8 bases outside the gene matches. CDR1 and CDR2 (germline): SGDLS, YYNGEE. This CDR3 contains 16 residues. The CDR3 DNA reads TGTGCCAGCAGCTCCAGAGGGGACAGGGGATACAATGAGCAGTTCTTC. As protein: CASSSRGDRGYNEQFF. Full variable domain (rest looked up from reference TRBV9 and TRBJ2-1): DSGVTQTPKHLITATGQRVTLRCSPRSGDLSVYWYQQSLDQGLQFLIQYYNGEERAKGNILERFSAQQFPDLHSELNLSSLELGDSALYFCASSSRGDRGYNEQFFGPGTRLTVL.

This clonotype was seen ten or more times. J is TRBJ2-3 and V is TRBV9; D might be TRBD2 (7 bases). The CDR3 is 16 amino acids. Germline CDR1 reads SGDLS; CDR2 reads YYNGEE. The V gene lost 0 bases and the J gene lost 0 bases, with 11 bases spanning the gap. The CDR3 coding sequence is TGTGCCAGCAGCGTAGCTGCGGGGGCTAGCACAGATACGCAGTATTTT. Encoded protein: CASSVAAGASTDTQYF.

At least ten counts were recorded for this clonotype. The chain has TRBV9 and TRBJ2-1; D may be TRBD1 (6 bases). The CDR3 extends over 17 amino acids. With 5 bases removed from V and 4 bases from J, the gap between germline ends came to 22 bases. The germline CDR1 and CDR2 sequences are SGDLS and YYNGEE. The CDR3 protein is CASSVSQGSYGYNEQFF. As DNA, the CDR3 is TGTGCCAGCAGTGTCTCCCAGGGGTCATATGGGTACAATGAGCAGTTCTTC.

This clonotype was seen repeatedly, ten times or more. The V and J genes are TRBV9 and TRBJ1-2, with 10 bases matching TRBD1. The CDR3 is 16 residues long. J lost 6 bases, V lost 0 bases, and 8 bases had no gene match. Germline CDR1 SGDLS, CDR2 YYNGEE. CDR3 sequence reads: CASSVGAPGTGDGYTF. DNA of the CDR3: TGTGCCAGCAGCGTAGGGGCCCCGGGGACAGGGGATGGCTACACCTTC.

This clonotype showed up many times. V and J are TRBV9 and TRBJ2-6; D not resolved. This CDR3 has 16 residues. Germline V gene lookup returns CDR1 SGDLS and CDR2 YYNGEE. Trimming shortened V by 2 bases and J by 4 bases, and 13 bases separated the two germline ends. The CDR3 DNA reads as TGTGCCAGCAGCGTGCAGCCCCGATTGGGGGCCAACGTCCTGACTTTC. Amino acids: CASSVQPRLGANVLTF. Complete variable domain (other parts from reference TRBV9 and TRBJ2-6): DSGVTQTPKHLITATGQRVTLRCSPRSGDLSVYWYQQSLDQGLQFLIQYYNGEERAKGNILERFSAQQFPDLHSELNLSSLELGDSALYFCASSVQPRLGANVLTFGAGSRLTVL.

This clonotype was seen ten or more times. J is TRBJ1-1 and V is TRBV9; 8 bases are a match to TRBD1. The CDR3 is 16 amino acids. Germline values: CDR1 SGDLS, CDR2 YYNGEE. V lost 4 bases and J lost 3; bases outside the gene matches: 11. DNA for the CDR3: TGTGCCAGCAGCCGCGGACAGGGAGTTGGGGACACTGAAGCTTTCTTT. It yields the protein CASSRGQGVGDTEAFF.

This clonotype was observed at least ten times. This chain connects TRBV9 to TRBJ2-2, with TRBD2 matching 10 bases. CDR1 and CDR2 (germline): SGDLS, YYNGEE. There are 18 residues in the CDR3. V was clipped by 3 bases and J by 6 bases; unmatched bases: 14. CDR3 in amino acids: CASSAQSGTSVRSGELFF. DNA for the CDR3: TGTGCCAGCAGCGCCCAATCCGGGACTAGCGTTAGGTCCGGGGAGCTGTTTTTT.